Reported below is one T cell receptor beta chain. The antigen remains undetermined. This sample stems from a study of a mutant IDH1 vaccine in newly diagnosed glioma. On the study more broadly: Treated patients comprised about 60% males and about 40% females, mean age roughly 40 years. Whole-study results and caveats: The study observed vaccine-induced immune responses in about 93% of patients.

Sequencing was performed with immunoSEQ multiplex PCR; in TCRdb, only in-frame clones are kept and a portion is missing. The table records 80,000 to 100,000 clones, 80% of them present only once. The CDR3 covers 13 residues. Germline CDR1 SGHAT, CDR2 FQNNGV. V lost 5 bases and J lost 7, with 15 bases in between. This sample's time point: baseline, week 1 (first vaccination visit). The sample's treatment: pre-vaccination baseline after standard-of-care therapy. The sample in question was PBMCs, obtained from a glioma patient treated with radiotherapy, temozolomide or both. This TCR was sampled from a man aged 35 to 55 with glioma. The chain couples TRBV11-2 to TRBJ2-7, with D unresolved. CDR3 in amino acids: CASSPEVRLEQYF. The CDR3 nucleotides are TGTGCCAGCAGCCCAGAGGTCCGCCTGGAGCAGTACTTC.